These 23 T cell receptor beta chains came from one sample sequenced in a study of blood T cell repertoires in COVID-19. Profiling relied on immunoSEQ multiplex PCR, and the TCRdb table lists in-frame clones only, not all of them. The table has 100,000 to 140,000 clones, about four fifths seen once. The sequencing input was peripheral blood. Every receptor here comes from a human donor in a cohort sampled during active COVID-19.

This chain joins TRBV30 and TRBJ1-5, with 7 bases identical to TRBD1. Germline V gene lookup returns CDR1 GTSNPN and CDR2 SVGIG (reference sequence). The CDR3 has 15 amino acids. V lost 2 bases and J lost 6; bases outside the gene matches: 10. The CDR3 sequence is CAWSQMGQGVQPQHF. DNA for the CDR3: TGTGCCTGGAGTCAGATGGGGCAGGGGGTTCAGCCCCAGCATTTT.

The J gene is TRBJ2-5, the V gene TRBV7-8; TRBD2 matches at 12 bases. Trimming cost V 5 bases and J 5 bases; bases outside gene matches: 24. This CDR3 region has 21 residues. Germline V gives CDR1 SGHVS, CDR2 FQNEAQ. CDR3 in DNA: TGTGCCAGCAGCCCCAAGGCGGGGACGCCCAGACTAGCGGGAGTCGGGGAGACCCAGTACTTC. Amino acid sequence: CASSPKAGTPRLAGVGETQYF.

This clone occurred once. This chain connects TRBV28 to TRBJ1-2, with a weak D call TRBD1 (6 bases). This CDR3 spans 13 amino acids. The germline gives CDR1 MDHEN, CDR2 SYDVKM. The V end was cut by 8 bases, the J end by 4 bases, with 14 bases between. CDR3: CASLLQGSYGYTF. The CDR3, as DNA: TGTGCCAGCCTTTTACAGGGAAGCTATGGCTACACCTTC.

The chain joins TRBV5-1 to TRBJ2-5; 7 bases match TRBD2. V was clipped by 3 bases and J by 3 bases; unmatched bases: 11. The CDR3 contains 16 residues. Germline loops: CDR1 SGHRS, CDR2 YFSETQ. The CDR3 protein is CASSSLAGVGEETQYF. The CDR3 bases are TGCGCCAGCAGCTCCTTGGCGGGAGTAGGGGAAGAGACCCAGTACTTC.

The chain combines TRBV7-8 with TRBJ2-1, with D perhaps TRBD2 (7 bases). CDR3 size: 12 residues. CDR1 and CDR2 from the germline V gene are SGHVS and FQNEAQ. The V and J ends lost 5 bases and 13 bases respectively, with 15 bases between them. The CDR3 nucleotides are TGTGCCAGCAGCCACGTAGGGGGGGAACAGTTCTTC. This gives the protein CASSHVGGEQFF. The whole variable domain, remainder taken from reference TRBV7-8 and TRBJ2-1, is GAGVSQSPRYKVAKRGQDVALRCDPISGHVSLFWYQQALGQGPEFLTYFQNEAQLDKSGLPSDRFFAERPEGSVSTLKIQRTQQEDSAVYLCASSHVGGEQFFGPGTRLTVL.

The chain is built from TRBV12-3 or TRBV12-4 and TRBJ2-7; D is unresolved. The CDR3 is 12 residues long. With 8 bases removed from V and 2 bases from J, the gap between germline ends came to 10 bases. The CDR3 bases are TGTGCCAGCTGGCTTGGGCCCTACGAGCAGTACTTC. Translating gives CASWLGPYEQYF.

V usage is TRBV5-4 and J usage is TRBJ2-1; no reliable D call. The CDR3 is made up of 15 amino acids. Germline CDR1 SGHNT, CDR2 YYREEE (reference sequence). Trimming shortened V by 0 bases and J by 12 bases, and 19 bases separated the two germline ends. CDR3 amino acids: CASSLGGGLGHGQFF. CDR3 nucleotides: TGTGCCAGCAGCTTGGGAGGCGGTCTGGGTCATGGGCAGTTCTTC.

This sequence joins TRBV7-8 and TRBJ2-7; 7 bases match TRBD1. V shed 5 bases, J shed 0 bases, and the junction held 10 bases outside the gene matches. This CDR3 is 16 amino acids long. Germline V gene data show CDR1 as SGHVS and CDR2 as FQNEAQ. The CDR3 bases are TGTGCCAGCAGCCCAAAGACAGGGCCCAGCTCCTACGAGCAGTACGTC. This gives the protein CASSPKTGPSSYEQYV.

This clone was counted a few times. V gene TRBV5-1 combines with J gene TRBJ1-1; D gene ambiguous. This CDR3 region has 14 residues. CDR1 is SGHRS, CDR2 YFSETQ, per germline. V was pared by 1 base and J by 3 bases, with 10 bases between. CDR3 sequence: CASSLLAADTEAFF. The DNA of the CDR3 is TGCGCCAGCAGCTTGCTCGCAGCGGACACTGAAGCTTTCTTT.

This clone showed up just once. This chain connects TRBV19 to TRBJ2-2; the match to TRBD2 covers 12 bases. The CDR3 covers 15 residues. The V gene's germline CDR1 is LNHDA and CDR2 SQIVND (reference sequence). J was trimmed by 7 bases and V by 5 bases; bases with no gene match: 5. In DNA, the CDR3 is TGTGCCAGTAGTCGGACTAGCGGGAAGGGCGGGGAGCTGTTTTTT. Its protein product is CASSRTSGKGGELFF. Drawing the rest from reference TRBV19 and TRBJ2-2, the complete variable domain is DGGITQSPKYLFRKEGQNVTLSCEQNLNHDAMYWYRQDPGQGLRLIYYSQIVNDFQKGDIAEGYSVSREKKESFPLTVTSAQKNPTAFYLCASSRTSGKGGELFFGEGSRLTVL.

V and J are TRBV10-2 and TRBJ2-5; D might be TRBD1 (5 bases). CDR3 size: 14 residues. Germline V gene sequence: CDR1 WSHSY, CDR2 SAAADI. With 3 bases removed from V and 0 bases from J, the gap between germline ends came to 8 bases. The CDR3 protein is CASSDRQNQETQYF. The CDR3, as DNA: TGCGCCAGCAGTGACCGACAGAACCAAGAGACCCAGTACTTC.

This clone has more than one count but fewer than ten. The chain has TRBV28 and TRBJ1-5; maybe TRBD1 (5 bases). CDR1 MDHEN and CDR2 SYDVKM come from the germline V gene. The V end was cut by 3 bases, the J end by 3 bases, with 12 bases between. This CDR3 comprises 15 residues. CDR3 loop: CASSLGGSNNQPQHF. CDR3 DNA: TGTGCCAGCAGTTTGGGGGGATCGAACAATCAGCCCCAGCATTTT.

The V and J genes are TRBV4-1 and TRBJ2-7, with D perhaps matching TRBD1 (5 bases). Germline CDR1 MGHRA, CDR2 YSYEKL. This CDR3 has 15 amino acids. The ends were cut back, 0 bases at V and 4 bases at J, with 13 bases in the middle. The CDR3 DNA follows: TGCGCCAGCAGCCAAGAGGGGCTTTCCCTTTACGAGCAGTACTTC. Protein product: CASSQEGLSLYEQYF.

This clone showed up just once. In nucleotides, the CDR3 is TGTGCCAGCAGCCCTCAGGGGTTCCTGGACACTGAAGCTTTCTTT. It specifies CASSPQGFLDTEAFF. The chain couples TRBV16 to TRBJ1-1, with D maybe TRBD1 (6 bases). The ends were cut back, 4 bases at V and 3 bases at J, with 15 bases in the middle. The CDR3 is made up of 15 amino acids. In germline, CDR1 is KGHSY, CDR2 FQNENV.

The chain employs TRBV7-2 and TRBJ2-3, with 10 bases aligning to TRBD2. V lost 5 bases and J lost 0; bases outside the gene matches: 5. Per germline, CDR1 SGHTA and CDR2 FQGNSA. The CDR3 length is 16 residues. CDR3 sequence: CASSPLAGYSTDTQYF. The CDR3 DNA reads TGTGCCAGCAGCCCACTAGCGGGGTATAGCACAGATACGCAGTATTTT.

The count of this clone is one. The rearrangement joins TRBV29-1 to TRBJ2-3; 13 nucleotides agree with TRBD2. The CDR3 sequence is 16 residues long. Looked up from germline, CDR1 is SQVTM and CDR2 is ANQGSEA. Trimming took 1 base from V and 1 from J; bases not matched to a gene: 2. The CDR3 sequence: CSVEGGLAGGTDTQYF. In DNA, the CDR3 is TGCAGCGTTGAAGGTGGACTAGCGGGGGGCACAGATACGCAGTATTTT.

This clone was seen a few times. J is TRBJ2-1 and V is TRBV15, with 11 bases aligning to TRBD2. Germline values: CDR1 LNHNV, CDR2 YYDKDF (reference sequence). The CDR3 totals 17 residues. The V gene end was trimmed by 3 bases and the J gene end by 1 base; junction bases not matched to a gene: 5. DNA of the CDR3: TGTGCCACCAGCAGGGGGGGACTAGCGGAATCCTACAATGAGCAGTTCTTC. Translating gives CATSRGGLAESYNEQFF.

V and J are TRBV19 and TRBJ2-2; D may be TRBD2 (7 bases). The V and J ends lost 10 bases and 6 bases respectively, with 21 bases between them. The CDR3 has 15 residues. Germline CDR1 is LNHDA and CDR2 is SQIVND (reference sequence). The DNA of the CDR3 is TGTGCCACTTCCATGGGGGGGCCTTTGTCCGGGGAGCTGTTTTTT. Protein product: CATSMGGPLSGELFF.

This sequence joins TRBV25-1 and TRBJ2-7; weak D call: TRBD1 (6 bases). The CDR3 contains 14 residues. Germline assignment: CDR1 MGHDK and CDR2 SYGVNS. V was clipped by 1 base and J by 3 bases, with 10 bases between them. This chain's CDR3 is CASSESPDSYEQYF. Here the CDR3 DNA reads TGTGCCAGCAGTGAATCGCCGGACAGCTACGAGCAGTACTTC.

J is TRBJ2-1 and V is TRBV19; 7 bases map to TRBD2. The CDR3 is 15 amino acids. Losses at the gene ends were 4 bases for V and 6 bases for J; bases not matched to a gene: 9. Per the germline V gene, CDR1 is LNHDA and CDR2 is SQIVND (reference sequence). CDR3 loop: CASSTHGTISNEQFF. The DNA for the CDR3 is TGTGCCAGTAGTACCCACGGGACTATTAGCAATGAGCAGTTCTTC.

The CDR3 region has the DNA TGTGCCAGCAGTGATGCTAGCGGGAGGATTCACGAGCAGTACTTC. Translated: CASSDASGRIHEQYF. The chain combines TRBV4-2 with TRBJ2-7; TRBD2 matches 11 bases. Germline-derived CDR1 and CDR2 are LGHNA and YNFKEQ. V dropped 6 bases and J dropped 5; count of bases not matched to a gene: 9. The CDR3 runs to 15 residues.

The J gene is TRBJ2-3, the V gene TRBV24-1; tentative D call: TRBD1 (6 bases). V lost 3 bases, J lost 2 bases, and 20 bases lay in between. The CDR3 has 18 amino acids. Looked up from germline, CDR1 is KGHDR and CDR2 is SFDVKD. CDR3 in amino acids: CATSDPGVTGLYTDTQYF. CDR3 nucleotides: TGTGCCACCAGTGATCCAGGTGTGACAGGCCTTTACACAGATACGCAGTATTTT.

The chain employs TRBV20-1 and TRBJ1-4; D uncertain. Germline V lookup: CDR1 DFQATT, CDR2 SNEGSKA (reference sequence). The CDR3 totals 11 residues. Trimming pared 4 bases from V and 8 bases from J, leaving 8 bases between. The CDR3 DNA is TGCAGTGCTACTAGAAAGGAAAAACTGTTTTTT. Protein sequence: CSATRKEKLFF.